The 28 T cell receptor beta chains below all came from one sample that was sequenced in a study of control samples from healthy donors and cancer patients. TCRdb's copy holds only in-frame clones and misses some; the assay was immunoSEQ multiplex PCR. The table lists some 130,000 clones, around 90% of them singletons. Sequencing was carried out using blood. The receptors originated from a man in his late teens or twenties in good health.

The CDR3 DNA sequence: TGTGCCAGCGCCCCGGGGCAAAATGAGCAGTTCTTC. Translation: CASAPGQNEQFF. This sequence joins TRBV11-2 and TRBJ2-1; TRBD1 or TRBD2 may be the D gene (5 bases each). Trimming pared 8 bases from V and 7 bases from J, leaving 12 bases between. This CDR3 spans 12 amino acids. The V gene's germline CDR1 is SGHAT and CDR2 FQNNGV.

The rearrangement joins TRBV13 to TRBJ1-1, with TRBD1 as a possible D gene (5 bases). Germline-derived CDR1 and CDR2 are PRHDT and FYEKMQ (reference sequence). The CDR3 runs to 13 residues. V was trimmed by 6 bases and J by 4 bases, leaving 12 bases between them. CDR3 DNA: TGTGCCAGCAGATACGGGGGGGGCACTGAAGCTTTCTTT. It codes for CASRYGGGTEAFF.

This chain uses TRBV2 with TRBJ1-2, with D unclear. The germline gives CDR1 SNHLY, CDR2 FYNNEI. The V end was cut by 1 base, the J end by 6 bases, with 12 bases between. This CDR3 has 14 residues. Here the CDR3 DNA reads TGTGCCAGCAGTGAAGTTGGCACGTCCGATGGCTACACCTTC. Residues: CASSEVGTSDGYTF.

For this clone: A read error may account for a junction end that differs from germline. V and J are TRBV5-1 and TRBJ2-6; 9 bases align to TRBD1. The CDR3 has 16 amino acids. Germline V CDR1 and CDR2: SGHRS, YFSETQ. The CDR3 nucleotides are TGCGCCAGCAACTTGGGGGACAGGGTCGGGGCCAACGTCCTGACTTTC. Amino acid sequence: CASNLGDRVGANVLTF.

The chain joins TRBV7-9 to TRBJ2-5, with 10 bases lining up with TRBD2. Germline assignment: CDR1 SEHNR and CDR2 FQNEAQ (reference sequence). Trimming at V came to 4 bases and at J to 1 base, leaving 9 bases not matched to a gene. CDR3 length equals 17 residues. CDR3 region: CASSSQGLAWGQETQYF. Here the CDR3 DNA reads TGTGCCAGCAGCTCCCAGGGACTAGCGTGGGGCCAAGAGACCCAGTACTTC.

The chain couples TRBV11-2 to TRBJ2-2; D possibly corresponds to TRBD2 (5 bases). V was clipped by 5 bases and J by 6 bases, with 16 bases between them. The length of the CDR3 is 15 residues. Germline V gene data show CDR1 as SGHAT and CDR2 as FQNNGV. The CDR3 sequence is CASSRRRAGAGELFF. The CDR3 DNA reads as TGTGCCAGCAGCCGTAGGCGGGCCGGGGCCGGGGAGCTGTTTTTT.

The chain carries TRBV12-5 and TRBJ1-1, with D uncertain. This CDR3 has 10 residues. Trimming stripped 1 base from V and 8 bases from J, with 2 bases between. Germline V gives CDR1 LGHNT, CDR2 FRNRAP. As DNA, the CDR3 is TGTGCTAGTGGTTTGGGCGAAGCTTTCTTT. The encoded protein is CASGLGEAFF.

This chain links TRBV4-2 with TRBJ2-3; no clear D. V was shortened by 1 base and J by 6 bases, with 8 bases between the two germline ends. The CDR3 is made up of 13 amino acids. Germline assignment: CDR1 LGHNA and CDR2 YNFKEQ. CDR3 in DNA: TGTGCCAGCAGCCAAGCAAAGCACGATACGCAGTATTTT. It is translated as CASSQAKHDTQYF.

This rearrangement joins TRBV9 to TRBJ2-1; D is perhaps TRBD2 (5 bases). Trimming cost V 1 base and J 4 bases, with 12 bases left between them. Germline lookup yields CDR1 SGDLS and CDR2 YYNGEE. The CDR3 has 15 residues. CDR3 loop: CASSVSSNGYNEQFF. CDR3 nucleotide sequence: TGTGCCAGCAGCGTATCTAGCAATGGATACAATGAGCAGTTCTTC.

This chain connects TRBV7-2 to TRBJ2-1; 10 bases line up with TRBD2. The trim removed 4 bases at V and 9 bases at J, leaving 12 bases unmatched. Germline assignment: CDR1 SGHTA and CDR2 FQGNSA. The CDR3 spans 16 residues. CDR3 sequence (DNA): TGTGCCAGCAGCTCCACCCCTAAGCGGGGGGGTAGTGAGCAGTTCTTC. It is translated as CASSSTPKRGGSEQFF.

The gene calls are TRBV11-2 and TRBJ1-4; no firm D call. Germline lookup yields CDR1 SGHAT and CDR2 FQNNGV. The V end lost 3 bases, the J end lost 4 bases, and 12 bases lay between the germline ends. The CDR3 covers 15 residues. The CDR3 spells CASSFRGGFNEKLFF. Written as DNA, the CDR3 is TGTGCCAGCAGCTTTAGAGGAGGCTTTAATGAAAAACTGTTTTTT.

This clone was found a few times. An end of the junction does not agree with germline; a read error may underlie this. The chain carries TRBV6-5 and TRBJ2-7, with 7 positions matching TRBD2. CDR1 is MNHEY, CDR2 SVGAGI, per germline. CDR3 length equals 12 residues. CDR3 bases: TGTGCCAGCAGTTACAAGCTAGCGGACGCCTCCTTC. Encoded protein: CASSYKLADASF.

The rearrangement links TRBV7-9 to TRBJ1-2, with D uncertain. Trimming stripped 0 bases from V and 0 bases from J, with 11 bases between. Germline assignment: CDR1 SEHNR and CDR2 FQNEAQ (reference sequence). The CDR3 is 16 amino acids. The CDR3 DNA follows: TGTGCCAGCAGCTTAGCGACGCGGGCCCCTAACTATGGCTACACCTTC. This encodes CASSLATRAPNYGYTF.

The sample holds one count of this clone. V and J are TRBV4-1 and TRBJ2-7, with 8 bases identical to TRBD2. V gave up 4 bases and J gave up 0 bases; unmatched junction bases: 5. The CDR3 spans 15 residues. From germline, CDR1 is MGHRA and CDR2 YSYEKL. In DNA form, the CDR3 reads TGCGCCAGCAGCCCAAGCGGGGGAAGCTCCTACGAGCAGTACTTC. Its translation: CASSPSGGSSYEQYF.

The chain employs TRBV5-4 and TRBJ1-4; D perhaps matches TRBD1 (5 bases). The CDR3 is made up of 16 amino acids. Trimming removed 0 bases from V and 3 bases from J, with 12 bases in between. Germline CDR1 reads SGHNT; CDR2 reads YYREEE (reference sequence). CDR3 nucleotide sequence: TGTGCCAGCAGCTTGGAAGGAATGGGGGCTAATGAAAAACTGTTTTTT. This encodes CASSLEGMGANEKLFF.

This CDR3 reads CASSLVGTGEQYF. The CDR3 DNA reads TGTGCCAGCAGCTTGGTCGGGACGGGAGAGCAGTACTTC. J is TRBJ2-7 and V is TRBV5-4; D tentatively reads TRBD1 or TRBD2 (5 bases each). This CDR3 contains 13 residues. The germline V gene has CDR1 SGHNT and CDR2 YYREEE (reference sequence). Between the trimmed V and J ends, which lost 0 bases and 7 bases, there was a span of 11 bases.

The CDR3 DNA is TGTGCCAGCAGCCGGGCAGTTCAGAACTATGGCTACACCTTC. Residues: CASSRAVQNYGYTF. The chain has TRBV11-2 and TRBJ1-2; no clear D. V was cut by 5 bases and J by 2 bases, with 12 bases left in between. This CDR3 comprises 14 residues. The V gene's germline CDR1 is SGHAT and CDR2 FQNNGV. The full variable domain, rest sourced from reference TRBV11-2 and TRBJ1-2, is EAGVAQSPRYKIIEKRQSVAFWCNPISGHATLYWYQQILGQGPKLLIQFQNNGVVDDSQLPKDRFSAERLKGVDSTLKIQPAKLEDSAVYLCASSRAVQNYGYTFGSGTRLTVV.

The chain carries TRBV6-5 and TRBJ2-6; D is ambiguous. V dropped 6 bases and J dropped 1 base, with 4 bases sitting between them. From germline, CDR1 is MNHEY and CDR2 SVGAGI. The length of the CDR3 is 13 residues. CDR3 nucleotide sequence: TGTGCCAGCAGCCGATCTGGGGCCAACGTCCTGACTTTC. Translation: CASSRSGANVLTF.

The chain combines TRBV15 with TRBJ1-4; D is possibly TRBD1 (6 bases). Germline V gives CDR1 LNHNV, CDR2 YYDKDF (reference sequence). V shed 0 bases and J shed 8 bases, with 16 bases lying between them. The CDR3 is 16 amino acids. DNA for the CDR3: TGTGCCACCAGCAGAGATCAAATGGGAACAGGGGAAAAACTGTTTTTT. It specifies CATSRDQMGTGEKLFF.

This chain links TRBV6-5 with TRBJ1-1; weak D call: TRBD1 (6 bases). This CDR3 region has 15 residues. V was cut by 4 bases and J by 9 bases, with 21 bases left in between. The germline V gene has CDR1 MNHEY and CDR2 SVGAGI. The CDR3 DNA reads TGTGCCAGCAGTTTTTCGACAGGCTCGTTCTCCCAAGCTTTCTTT. It translates to CASSFSTGSFSQAFF.

The chain joins TRBV9 to TRBJ1-3; D is possibly TRBD1 (5 bases). CDR1 is SGDLS, CDR2 YYNGEE, per germline. The CDR3 is made up of 17 amino acids. Deletions cut 2 bases from V and 3 bases from J, with 18 bases between. CDR3 loop: CASSVSLIDSIGNTIYF. The CDR3 DNA sequence: TGTGCCAGCAGCGTGAGTTTAATCGACAGTATTGGAAACACCATATATTTT.

The chain uses TRBV5-1 and TRBJ1-6, with unresolved D. Trimming removed 4 bases at V and 6 bases at J, with 17 bases between. The length of the CDR3 is 16 residues. The germline gives CDR1 SGHRS, CDR2 YFSETQ. The CDR3 DNA is TGCGCCAGCAGCAAGGGCCTAGGTGGGATTAATTCACCCCTCCACTTT. Translated: CASSKGLGGINSPLHF.

This clone came up once. This chain's CDR3 is CASSLAHSYEQYF. The DNA of the CDR3 is TGCGCCAGCAGTCTAGCGCATTCCTACGAGCAGTACTTC. This chain joins TRBV5-1 and TRBJ2-7, with D tentatively TRBD2 (6 bases). Germline V gene lookup returns CDR1 SGHRS and CDR2 YFSETQ. The CDR3 is made up of 13 amino acids. Deletions cut 5 bases from V and 1 base from J, with 10 bases between.

In its sample, this clone was seen once. This chain joins TRBV3-1 (or the pseudogene TRBV3-2) and TRBJ2-1; TRBD2 matches at 11 bases. CDR3 length: 15 residues. Germline loops: CDR1 LGHDT, CDR2 YNNKEL (reference sequence). V dropped 2 bases and J dropped 7; count of bases not matched to a gene: 4. CDR3 in amino acids: CASSQPGLAENEQFF. In nucleotides, the CDR3 is TGTGCCAGCAGCCAACCGGGACTAGCGGAGAATGAGCAGTTCTTC.

In DNA, the CDR3 is TGTGCCAGCAGCTATCTTCTAGCGGGGGGGATTATCGAGACCCAGTACTTC. Residues: CASSYLLAGGIIETQYF. The V call is TRBV5-5, the J call TRBJ2-5; 12 positions match TRBD2. CDR1 and CDR2 from the germline V gene are SGHKS and YYEKEE (reference sequence). CDR3 length equals 17 residues. V dropped 3 bases and J dropped 5; count of bases not matched to a gene: 11.

This clone appeared once. The J gene is TRBJ1-5, the V gene TRBV6-1; D unresolved. There are 17 residues in the CDR3. The germline V gene has CDR1 MNHNS and CDR2 SASEGT. V lost 3 bases and J 7 bases, leaving 22 bases between the germline ends. As DNA, the CDR3 is TGTGCCAGCAGTGATGATAGGGATAAGGGTCCGTTCCAGCCCCAGCATTTT. It specifies CASSDDRDKGPFQPQHF.

A few counts support this clone. This chain links TRBV18 with TRBJ2-1, with D perhaps matching TRBD2 (5 bases). V gave up 5 bases and J gave up 3 bases, with 8 bases separating them. Per germline, CDR1 KGHSH and CDR2 LQKENI. This CDR3 is built from 13 residues. For the CDR3, the DNA is TGTGCCAGCTCATCCGGGAACTACAATGAGCAGTTCTTC. Translated: CASSSGNYNEQFF.

The chain carries TRBV29-1 and TRBJ1-2; the match to TRBD1 covers 8 bases. Trimming at V came to 6 bases and at J to 4 bases, leaving 10 bases not matched to a gene. Germline CDR1 SQVTM, CDR2 ANQGSEA. CDR3 size: 14 residues. The DNA for the CDR3 is TGCAGCGTCTTACCTCCGGGACAGGTCTATGGCTACACCTTC. This sequence encodes CSVLPPGQVYGYTF. The full variable domain, with the rest looked up from reference TRBV29-1 and TRBJ1-2, is SAVISQKPSRDICQRGTSLTIQCQVDSQVTMMFWYRQQPGQSLTLIATANQGSEATYESGFVIDKFPISRPNLTFSTLTVSNMSPEDSSIYLCSVLPPGQVYGYTFGSGTRLTVV.